This T cell receptor (beta chain) came from a study of blood T cell repertoires in COVID-19. CDR1 is MDHEN, CDR2 SYDVKM, per germline. The CDR3 contains 13 residues. Deletions cut 8 bases from V and 4 bases from J, with 12 bases between. Sequenced by immunoSEQ multiplex PCR; TCRdb stores in-frame clones only, minus some. The sample consists of about 43,000 clones, around 87% of them appearing once. The source material was peripheral blood. The V and J genes are TRBV28 and TRBJ1-5; D perhaps matches TRBD1 (5 bases). This clonotype originated in a human donor in a cohort sampled during active COVID-19. This CDR3 reads CASGAGNNQPQHF. As DNA, the CDR3 is TGTGCCAGCGGGGCAGGGAATAATCAGCCCCAGCATTTT.